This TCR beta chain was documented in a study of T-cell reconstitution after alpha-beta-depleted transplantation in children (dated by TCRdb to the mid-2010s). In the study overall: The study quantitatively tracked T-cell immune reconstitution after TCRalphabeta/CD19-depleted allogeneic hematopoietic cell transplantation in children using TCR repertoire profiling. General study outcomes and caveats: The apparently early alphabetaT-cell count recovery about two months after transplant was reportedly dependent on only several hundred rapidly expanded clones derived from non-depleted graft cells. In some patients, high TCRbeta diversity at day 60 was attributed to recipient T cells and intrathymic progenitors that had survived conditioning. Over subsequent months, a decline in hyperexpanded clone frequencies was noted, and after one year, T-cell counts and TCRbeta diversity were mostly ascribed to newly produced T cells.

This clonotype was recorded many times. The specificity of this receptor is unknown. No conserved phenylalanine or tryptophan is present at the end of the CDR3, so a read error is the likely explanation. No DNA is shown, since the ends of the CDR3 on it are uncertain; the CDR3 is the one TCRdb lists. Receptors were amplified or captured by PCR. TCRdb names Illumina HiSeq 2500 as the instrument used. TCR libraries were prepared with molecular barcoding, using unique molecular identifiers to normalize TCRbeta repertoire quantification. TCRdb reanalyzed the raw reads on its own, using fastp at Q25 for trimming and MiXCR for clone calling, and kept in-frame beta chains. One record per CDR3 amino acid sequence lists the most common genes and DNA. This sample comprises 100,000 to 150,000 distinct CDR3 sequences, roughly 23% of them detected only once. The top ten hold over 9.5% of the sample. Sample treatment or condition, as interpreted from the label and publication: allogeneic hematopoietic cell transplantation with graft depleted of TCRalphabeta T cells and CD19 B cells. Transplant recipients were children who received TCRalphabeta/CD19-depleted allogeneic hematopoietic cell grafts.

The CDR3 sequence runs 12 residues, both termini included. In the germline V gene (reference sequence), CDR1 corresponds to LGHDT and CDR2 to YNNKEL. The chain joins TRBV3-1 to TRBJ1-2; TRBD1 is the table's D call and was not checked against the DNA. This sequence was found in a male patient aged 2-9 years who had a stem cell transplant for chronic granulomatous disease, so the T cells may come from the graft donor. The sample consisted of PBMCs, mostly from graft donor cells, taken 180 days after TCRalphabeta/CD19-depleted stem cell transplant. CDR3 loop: CASSQGNRAVTV.